These T cell receptor beta chains were read from a single sample in a study of graft-versus-host responses after intestinal transplantation. The protocol was immunoSEQ multiplex PCR, while the TCRdb copy is restricted to in-frame clones and leaves out a portion. The sample gives more than 85,000 clones, 93% of which show up once; roughly 0.5% is in the top ten. The antigens these receptors bind are not known. The sample here was unstimulated CD8+ T cells sorted from spleen or lymph node cells, taken before intestinal transplant. These receptors all stem from a human donor who received an intestinal transplant. Both conserved end residues are part of each CDR3.

j_gene,len,v_gene,CDR3aa
TRBJ2-7,17,TRBV19,CASSPSGAEESSYEQYF
TRBJ1-1,13,TRBV27,CASSRTANTEAFF
TRBJ1-1,13,TRBV10-3,CAVSRTGLSEAFF
TRBJ2-4,9,TRBV19,CASLNIQYF
TRBJ2-7,14,TRBV5-6,CASSPGRSTYEQYF
TRBJ1-2,14,TRBV5-4,CASSPTAPNYGYTF
TRBJ1-5,15,TRBV13,CASSRGTGANQPQHF
TRBJ1-2,15,TRBV19,CASSIGTAYGYGYTF
TRBJ2-1,16,TRBV4-1,CASSQAASGSYNEQFF
TRBJ2-7,11,TRBV7-6,CASSNGAEQYF
TRBJ2-7,18,TRBV2,CASSGDRGHAYQAYEQYF
TRBJ2-3,15,TRBV29-1,CSVPPSGRSTDTQYF
TRBJ2-1,12,TRBV7-9,CASSLEREGPLF
TRBJ2-3,12,TRBV29-1,CSVDQGTDTQYF
TRBJ1-5,18,TRBV7-6,CASKLRGRRAIGNQPQHF
TRBJ2-3,15,TRBV28,CASSLLTGGTDTQYF
TRBJ2-1,14,TRBV28,CASSFVAIYNEQFF
TRBJ1-2,14,TRBV18,CASSVDRGSHGYTF
TRBJ2-5,16,TRBV6-5,CASSYSSSGRAETQYF
TRBJ2-1,19,TRBV19,CASSPGLADSHDAYNEQFF
TRBJ2-7,12,TRBV6-5,CASEQGTYEQYF
TRBJ1-2,15,TRBV10-1,CASRVIVLPFYGYTF
TRBJ2-2,15,TRBV6-5,CASSWTSGATGELFF
TRBJ2-1,13,TRBV27,CASSGTGYNEQFF
TRBJ1-5,15,TRBV5-6,CASSPWGQNNQPQHF
TRBJ1-4,16,TRBV6-5,CASSYSMGQASEKLFF
TRBJ2-3,16,TRBV7-7,CASSLGGLAGADTQYF
TRBJ2-7,15,TRBV7-9,CASSWTGLAGDEQYF
TRBJ2-7,13,TRBV7-6,CASSLMSSYEQYF
TRBJ2-1,13,TRBV7-3,CASSLVSSSEQFF
TRBJ1-2,15,TRBV13,CASTHPGQGLYGYTF
TRBJ2-7,15,TRBV27,CASSLSNGRVNEQYF
TRBJ2-7,14,TRBV10-1,CATSKGGRTYEQYF
TRBJ2-7,15,TRBV27,CASSYTSGNPYEQYF
TRBJ1-2,16,TRBV14,CASSQGLTGTSYGYTF
TRBJ1-2,16,TRBV5-1,CASSLDPGDKYYGYTF
NA,16,TRBV28,CASSEGLARLAYEQYF
TRBJ1-2,14,TRBV11-2,CASSSWTGNYGYTF
TRBJ1-2,14,TRBV11-2,CASSHNSVLYGYTF
TRBJ2-1,16,TRBV13,CASRWTGAGPYNEQFF
TRBJ2-7,16,TRBV18,CASSPGAGLGTYEQYF
TRBJ1-1,13,TRBV5-1,CASSSTGNTEAFF
TRBJ2-1,15,TRBV25-1,CASIGDTSSYNEQFF
TRBJ2-1,15,TRBV6-5,CASSFIAGPYNEQFF
TRBJ2-1,15,TRBV7-8,CASSLVRIRDNEQFF
TRBJ1-5,15,TRBV6-5,CASRPGAGHNQPQHF